The 15 T cell receptor beta chains reported below all come from one sample, sequenced in a study of CXCR3-negative and CXCR3-positive naive CD8 T cells. Notes on the study in general: CXCR3-positive naive cells carried more hydrophobic TRB CDR3s than CXCR3-negative naive cells did.

The antigens these receptors bind are not known. Researchers prepared the TRB cDNA libraries using 5' RACE with UMI labels. TCRdb reanalyzed the 5' RACE reads and collapses them to one entry per CDR3 protein, without DNA. The repertoire table contains over 95,000 distinct CDR3 sequences. The source material was naive CXCR3+ CD8+ T cells from blood. Subset noted: CD45RO-CCR7+CD27+CD95- naive CD8+ T cells expressing CXCR3 (TNR3+). These receptors were obtained from a human donor in good health. Some clones in this sample may be carry-over from other donors' samples.

The gene calls are TRBV7-3 and TRBJ1-3. The CDR3 consists of 15 residues. Germline V gene data show CDR1 as SGHTA and CDR2 as FQGTGA. The CDR3 region is CASSLLGHSGNTIYF.

The chain combines TRBV19 with TRBJ2-1; TCRdb returns TRBD2, unconfirmable since there is no DNA. This CDR3 is built from 11 residues. CDR1 is LNHDA and CDR2 is SQIVND in the germline V gene (reference sequence). CDR3 in amino acids: CATTSTDEQFF.

This chain links TRBV12-3 or TRBV12-4 with TRBJ2-3; checking the TCRdb D call of TRBD1 is not possible without DNA. This CDR3 contains 16 residues. The CDR3 reads CASSSTGQARTDTQYF.

The rearrangement uses TRBV7-9 and TRBJ1-6; without DNA, the TCRdb call of TRBD1 cannot be checked. The germline V gene encodes CDR1 SEHNR and CDR2 FQNEAQ (reference sequence). The CDR3 is made up of 17 amino acids. The chain's CDR3 is CASSSLLTGADNSPLHF. The full variable domain, with the rest looked up from reference TRBV7-9 and TRBJ1-6, is DTGVSQNPRHKITKRGQNVTFRCDPISEHNRLYWYRQTLGQGPEFLTYFQNEAQLEKSRLLSDRFSAERPKGSFSTLEIQRTEQGDSAMYLCASSSLLTGADNSPLHFGNGTRLTVT.

V usage is TRBV29-1 and J usage is TRBJ2-1; TCRdb's D call of TRBD2 is untestable without DNA. The germline V gene has CDR1 SQVTM and CDR2 ANQGSEA. The CDR3 covers 14 residues. The CDR3: CSVALAGVYNEQFF.

V usage is TRBV29-1 and J usage is TRBJ2-1; with no DNA, the TCRdb D assignment of TRBD1 cannot be verified. The CDR3 consists of 13 residues. CDR1 is SQVTM, CDR2 ANQGSEA, per germline. CDR3 sequence reads: CSVEALDSNEQFF.

J is TRBJ1-4 and V is TRBV15. In germline, CDR1 is LNHNV, CDR2 YYDKDF (reference sequence). This CDR3 is 15 amino acids long. The CDR3 is CATRGGRTTNEKLFF.

This chain joins TRBV6-5 and TRBJ2-7; TCRdb returns TRBD2, unconfirmable since there is no DNA. Germline CDR1 is MNHEY and CDR2 is SVGAGI. This CDR3 contains 17 residues. The CDR3 loop is CASSYRLSGRAPYEQYF.

The J gene is TRBJ2-2, the V gene TRBV9; TCRdb calls TRBD1, which cannot be checked without DNA. Germline V gene sequence: CDR1 SGDLS, CDR2 YYNGEE. This CDR3 spans 15 amino acids. CDR3 protein: CASSVTGTNTGELFF.

The chain links TRBV28 to TRBJ2-1; the TCRdb D gene call, TRBD2, has no DNA to confirm it. The CDR3 runs to 14 residues. The germline V gene encodes CDR1 MDHEN and CDR2 SYDVKM. This CDR3 is CASSLLGGDDEQFF.

The J gene is TRBJ1-5, the V gene TRBV19; absent DNA, TCRdb's TRBD1 call cannot be checked. CDR1 and CDR2 (germline): LNHDA, SQIVND (reference sequence). This CDR3 is 14 amino acids long. The chain's CDR3 is CASSISDTNQPQHF.

The gene calls are TRBV5-5 and TRBJ1-1; TCRdb's D call of TRBD1 is untestable without DNA. The germline V gene has CDR1 SGHKS and CDR2 YYEKEE (reference sequence). The CDR3 sequence is 14 residues long. Here the CDR3 reads CASNPWAGNLGAFF. Full variable domain (missing parts from reference TRBV5-5 and TRBJ1-1): DAGVTQSPTHLIKTRGQQVTLRCSPISGHKSVSWYQQVLGQGPQFIFQYYEKEERGRGNFPDRFSARQFPNYSSELNVNALLLGDSALYLCASNPWAGNLGAFFGQGTRLTVV.

The CDR3 here is CASSSPYTDTQYF. The V and J genes are TRBV28 and TRBJ2-3; TCRdb outputs TRBD1, but without DNA this stays unchecked. This CDR3 has 13 residues. Germline-derived CDR1 and CDR2 are MDHEN and SYDVKM.

J is TRBJ1-2 and V is TRBV20-1; the TCRdb D gene call, TRBD1, has no DNA to confirm it. Germline-derived CDR1 and CDR2 are DFQATT and SNEGSKA (reference sequence). There are 13 residues in the CDR3. The CDR3 protein is CSAVPWGDYGYTF.

This chain connects TRBV5-1 to TRBJ1-3. Germline V gene sequence: CDR1 SGHRS, CDR2 YFSETQ. The CDR3 consists of 17 residues. The CDR3 spells CASSLGALRSSGNTIYF.